This note documents a single T cell receptor beta chain sequence. Enrollment of patients from Seattle took place during active infection, with longitudinal follow-up. These data come from a study of blood T cell repertoires in COVID-19. Whole-study context: Sites across the United States, Italy and Spain contributed samples from acute and convalescent COVID-19.

Per the original methods: Reference gene primers were amplified, and this amplification served to estimate nucleated cell counts. Only in-frame clones appear in the TCRdb table, and some are missing; sequencing was by immunoSEQ multiplex PCR. V and J calls and clone size are given by that table; D and trimming were obtained from the DNA. The sample lists 300,000 to 350,000 clones, approximately 90% occurring once. The sequence came from a woman aged 55-69 years with COVID-19, enrolled during active disease. The sample taken for sequencing was peripheral blood.

CDR3 sequence: CASRSQGAANEKLFF. CDR3 DNA sequence: TGTGCCAGTAGGTCACAGGGGGCGGCTAATGAAAAACTGTTTTTT. The gene calls are TRBV19 and TRBJ1-4, with TRBD1 matching over 9 bases. V trimming: 6 bases; J trimming: 3 bases; junction bases outside the gene matches: 5. Germline CDR1 reads LNHDA; CDR2 reads SQIVND (reference sequence). The CDR3 runs to 15 residues. The entire variable domain, with the rest obtained from reference TRBV19 and TRBJ1-4, is as follows: DGGITQSPKYLFRKEGQNVTLSCEQNLNHDAMYWYRQDPGQGLRLIYYSQIVNDFQKGDIAEGYSVSREKKESFPLTVTSAQKNPTAFYLCASRSQGAANEKLFFGSGTQLSVL.